The table lists the clone carrying this TCR beta chain with many counts. Its target is unknown. The sample originates from a study of human T cells and chemical hapten exposure. Time point here: patch test 2, 6 weeks after DPC sensitization. Indicated treatment: therapeutic diphenylcyclopropenone sensitization with weekly scalp DPC. Findings and caveats of the study: After DPC sensitization, TCRs above 1 in 1000 frequency showed no change.

Under the authors' procedure: TCR counts had a median of approximately 96,000 per sample and spanned about 23,224 to 750,000. TCRdb reprocessed the RACE reads with MiXCR, giving one entry per CDR3 protein. These V and J calls are TCRdb output, not the study's own analysis. The sample lists around 69,000 distinct CDR3 sequences, around 7.9% seen once, with around 3.3% in the top ten. There are 15 residues in the CDR3. Per the germline V gene, CDR1 is SNHLY and CDR2 is FYNNEI. Trimming left V 0 bases short and J 4 bases short, with 12 bases between. The chain combines TRBV2 with TRBJ1-2; D unresolved. The origin of this receptor is a woman in her fifties or sixties with alopecia areata. Some clones in this sample may be carry-over from other donors' samples. Sequencing was performed on whole blood, taken in connection with sensitization to the hapten diphenylcyclopropenone (DPC). This CDR3 reads CASSEALVAGYGYTF. DNA of the CDR3: TGTGCCAGCAGTGAAGCGCTTGTCGCCGGCTATGGCTACACCTTC.